This T cell receptor beta chain appears in the sequencing data of a study of blood T cell repertoires in COVID-19. Turning to the study itself: Specimens from acute and convalescent COVID-19 originated in the United States, Italy and Spain. PBMCs, B-cell-depleted T cells, or T cells provided the cDNA or gDNA that made up the material.

Per germline, CDR1 MNHEY and CDR2 SMNVEV (reference sequence). V was cut by 0 bases and J by 0 bases, with 9 bases left in between. The CDR3 is 17 amino acids. There are a few counts of this clone. In the original processing: The authors estimated nucleated cell counts from reference gene primer amplification. TCRdb's copy holds only in-frame clones and misses some; the assay was immunoSEQ multiplex PCR. D and trimming come from the DNA, and the V and J calls and clone size come from that table. There are about 98,000 clones in the sample; 84% occur only once, and over 9.5% lies in the top ten. The V call is TRBV27, the J call TRBJ1-6; possibly TRBD1 for D (6 bases). This clonotype was sampled from a man aged 35-49 years with active or convalescent COVID-19. The sequenced sample was peripheral blood. The CDR3 DNA reads TGTGCCAGCAGTTTATCTACAGGGAGCTCCTATAATTCACCCCTCCACTTT. Amino acids: CASSLSTGSSYNSPLHF.